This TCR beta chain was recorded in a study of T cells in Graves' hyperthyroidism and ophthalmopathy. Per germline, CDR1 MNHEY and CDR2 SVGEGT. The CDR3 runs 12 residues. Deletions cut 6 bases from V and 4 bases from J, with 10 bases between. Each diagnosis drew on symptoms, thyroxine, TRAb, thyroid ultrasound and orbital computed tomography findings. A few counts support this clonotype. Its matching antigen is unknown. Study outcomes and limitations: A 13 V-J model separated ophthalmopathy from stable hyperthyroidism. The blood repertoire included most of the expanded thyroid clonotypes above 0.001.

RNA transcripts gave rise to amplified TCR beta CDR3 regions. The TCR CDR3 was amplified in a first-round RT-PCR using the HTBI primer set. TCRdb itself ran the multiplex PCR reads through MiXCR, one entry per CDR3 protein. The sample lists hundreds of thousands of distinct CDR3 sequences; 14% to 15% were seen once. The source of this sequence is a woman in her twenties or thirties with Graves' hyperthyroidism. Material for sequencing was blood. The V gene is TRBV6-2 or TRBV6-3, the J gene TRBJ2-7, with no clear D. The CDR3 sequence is CASSQTRYEQYF. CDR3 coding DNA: TGTGCCAGCAGCCAAACTCGTTACGAGCAGTACTTC.